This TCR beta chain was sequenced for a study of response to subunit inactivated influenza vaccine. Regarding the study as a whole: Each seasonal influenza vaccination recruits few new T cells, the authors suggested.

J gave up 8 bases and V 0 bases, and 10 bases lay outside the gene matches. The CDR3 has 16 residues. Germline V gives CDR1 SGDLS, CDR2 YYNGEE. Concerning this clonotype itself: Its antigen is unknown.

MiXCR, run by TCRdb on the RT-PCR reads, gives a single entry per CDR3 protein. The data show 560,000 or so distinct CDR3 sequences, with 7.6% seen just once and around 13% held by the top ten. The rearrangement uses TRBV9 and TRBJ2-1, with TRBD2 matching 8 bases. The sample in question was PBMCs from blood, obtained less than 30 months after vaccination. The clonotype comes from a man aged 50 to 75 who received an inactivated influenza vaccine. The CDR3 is CASSVVGGASFDEQFF. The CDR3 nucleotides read TGTGCCAGCAGCGTAGTCGGGGGGGCGAGTTTCGATGAGCAGTTCTTC.